This T cell receptor beta chain is from a study of T cells in Graves' hyperthyroidism and ophthalmopathy (dated 2019 in TCRdb). Notes on the research overall: TCR V-J signatures able to tell the groups apart were searched for in a discovery cohort of 100 or so patients, of whom more than 40 had Graves' ophthalmopathy and around 56 had stable Graves' hyperthyroidism. Prospective prediction of ophthalmopathy was tested in an independent validation cohort of fewer than 20 hyperthyroidism patients and roughly 16 patients who later progressed to ophthalmopathy. The 75 to 100 discovery patients were divided at random into training and test sets in a 7:3 ratio. In addition, the study compared T-cell repertoires in thyroid tissue and in blood from roughly 6 Graves' hyperthyroidism patients. After sampling, hyperthyroidism patients received methimazole starting at 30 mg daily, and ophthalmopathy patients received high-dose intravenous methylprednisolone. The paper reports TCR Vbeta CDR3 sequencing of 130 to 150 peripheral blood samples: around 45 ophthalmopathy, roughly 80 hyperthyroidism and approximately 17 progressor patients.

About this clonotype: Its antigen is currently not known. The record has no base qualities; no much larger clone is one base away.

The TCR beta CDR3 regions were amplified from the RNA transcripts. The first round of RT-PCR for the TCR CDR3 was performed with the HTBI primer set and the Qiagen OneStep RT-PCR kit. Libraries were constructed in a second round of multiplex PCR, after which size selection and purification were carried out. Paired-end sequencing of the libraries was performed with 100 bp reads on an Illumina HiSeq2000. As for how the authors treated the data: SOAPnuke was used to process the raw data, throwing out any read that contained adapters or uncalled bases, had a mean Phred below 15, or lacked an exact constant-primer or identifier match. High-quality paired reads were merged with COPE v1.2.5, and unique nucleotide sequences were defined as clonotypes. Clonotypes were aligned to IMGT TRBV, TRBD and TRBJ reference segments using MiTCR v1.1. The analysis included only V-J combinations with a frequency above 0.0001, which together covered 99.2% of the repertoires. A TCS score was defined as the ratio between F50 (clonal expansion) and ExV (chaos), using BLOSUM62-based TCRdist between CDR3 peptides within each V-J. Welch's t-statistics and random forest reduced around 520 V-J features to 10 to 15, which were used in a naive Bayes classifier (R e1071). Through fastp at Q25 and MiXCR, TCRdb rebuilt clones from the public reads, retaining in-frame beta chains. Entries that share a CDR3 protein sequence are merged under the most common genes and DNA. In this record, the V and J calls reflect TCRdb's handling and not the investigators' own analysis. The sample table holds about 560,000 distinct CDR3 sequences, of which around 42% were seen once. The ten top clones hold about 8.2% of the sample.

A distance of 12 bases separates the germline ends of V and J, which lose 5 bases and 7 bases respectively. The germline V gene supplies CDR1 MNHNS and CDR2 SASEGT. Including cysteine and phenylalanine, the CDR3 has 14 amino acids. The CDR3 DNA has 42 bases and is translated from base 1. Graves' hyperthyroidism was defined as stable when no progression to ophthalmopathy occurred over 18 months of follow-up. Hyperthyroidism patients were newly diagnosed, had a disease duration of under 2 months, and were aged 18 to 65 years. The study excluded patients with uncontrolled infections, other autoimmune diseases, pregnancy or lactation. Diagnoses were based on clinical symptoms, serum thyroxine and TRAb, thyroid ultrasound and orbital computed tomography. Total RNA was extracted using Trizol reagent, and RNA quality was assessed on an Agilent 2100 Bioanalyzer. Beyond this particular receptor, the publication reports: Most expanded thyroid clonotypes (frequency above 0.001) were also detected in blood, a finding suggesting that blood repertoires may reflect thyroid immune responses. Ophthalmopathy was separated from stable hyperthyroidism by a 13 V-J signature model, with around 88% sensitivity and approximately 81% specificity obtained in cross-validation and 80%/75% obtained in testing. In validation, the model predicted progression to ophthalmopathy with roughly 70% sensitivity and 72% to 85% specificity, a median of about 6 months before onset. No statistical method was used to set the sample size in advance, and investigators knew the group allocation.

Sequencing was carried out using peripheral blood or thyroid tissue (not recorded which). The chain links TRBV6-1 with TRBJ1-6; the D gene remains uncertain. This TCR came from a woman under 30 with Graves' hyperthyroidism. Donor details come from another sample of the same person, matched by shared clones. The DNA sequence is as follows: TGTGCCAGCAGTCCCCCCCCGACCAATTCACCCCTCCACTTT. Translated, this is CASSPPPTNSPLHF.